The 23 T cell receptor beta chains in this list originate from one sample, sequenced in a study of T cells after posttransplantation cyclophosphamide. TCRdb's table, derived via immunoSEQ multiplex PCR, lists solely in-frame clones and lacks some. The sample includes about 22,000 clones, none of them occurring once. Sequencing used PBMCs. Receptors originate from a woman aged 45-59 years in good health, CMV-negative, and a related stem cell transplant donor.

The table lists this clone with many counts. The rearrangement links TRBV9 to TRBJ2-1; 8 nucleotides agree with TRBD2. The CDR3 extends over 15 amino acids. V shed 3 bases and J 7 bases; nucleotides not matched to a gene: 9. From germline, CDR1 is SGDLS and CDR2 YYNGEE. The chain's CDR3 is CASSELAVLQNEQFF. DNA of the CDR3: TGTGCCAGCAGCGAACTAGCGGTACTACAGAATGAGCAGTTCTTC.

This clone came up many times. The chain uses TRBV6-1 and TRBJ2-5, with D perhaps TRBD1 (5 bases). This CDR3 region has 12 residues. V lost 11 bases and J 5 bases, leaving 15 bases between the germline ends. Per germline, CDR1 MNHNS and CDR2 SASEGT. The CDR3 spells CAVQGGWETQYF. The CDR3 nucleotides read TGTGCCGTGCAGGGTGGATGGGAGACCCAGTACTTC.

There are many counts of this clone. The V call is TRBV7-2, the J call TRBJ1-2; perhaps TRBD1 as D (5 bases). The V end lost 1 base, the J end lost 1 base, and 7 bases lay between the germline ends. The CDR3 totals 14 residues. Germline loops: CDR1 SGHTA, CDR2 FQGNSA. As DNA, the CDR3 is TGTGCCAGCAGCTTAGGGACAAGTAACTATGGCTACACCTTC. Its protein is CASSLGTSNYGYTF.

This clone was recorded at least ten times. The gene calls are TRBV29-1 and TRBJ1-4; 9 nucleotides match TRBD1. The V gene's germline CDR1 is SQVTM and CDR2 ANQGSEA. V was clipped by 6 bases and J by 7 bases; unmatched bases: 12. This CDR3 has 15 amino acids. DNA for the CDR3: TGCAGCGTAGGAGACAGGGGGGAAAGGGGTGAAAAACTGTTTTTT. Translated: CSVGDRGERGEKLFF.

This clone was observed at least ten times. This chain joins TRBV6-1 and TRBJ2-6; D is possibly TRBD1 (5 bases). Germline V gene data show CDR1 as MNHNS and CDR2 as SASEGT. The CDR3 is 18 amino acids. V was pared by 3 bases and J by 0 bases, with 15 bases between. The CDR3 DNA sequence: TGTGCCAGCAGTGACAGGGTCTATCAGAGCTCTGGGGCCAACGTCCTGACTTTC. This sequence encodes CASSDRVYQSSGANVLTF.

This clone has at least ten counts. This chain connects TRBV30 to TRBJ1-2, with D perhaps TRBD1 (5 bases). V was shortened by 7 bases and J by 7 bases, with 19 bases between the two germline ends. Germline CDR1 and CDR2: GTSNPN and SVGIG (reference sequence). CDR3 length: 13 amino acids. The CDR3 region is CALPTRGEFGYTF. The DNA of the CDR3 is TGTGCCTTGCCGACGCGGGGGGAGTTTGGCTACACCTTC.

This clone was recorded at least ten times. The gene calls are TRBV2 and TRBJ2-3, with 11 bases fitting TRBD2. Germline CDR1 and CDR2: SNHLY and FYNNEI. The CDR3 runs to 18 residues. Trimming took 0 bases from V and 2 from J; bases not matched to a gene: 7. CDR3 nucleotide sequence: TGTGCCAGCAGTGAAGCAGTGCTAGCGGGAGGTACCACAGATACGCAGTATTTT. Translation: CASSEAVLAGGTTDTQYF. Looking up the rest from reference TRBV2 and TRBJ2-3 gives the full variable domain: EPEVTQTPSHQVTQMGQEVILRCVPISNHLYFYWYRQILGQKVEFLVSFYNNEISEKSEIFDDQFSVERPDGSNFTLKIRSTKLEDSAMYFCASSEAVLAGGTTDTQYFGPGTRLTVL.

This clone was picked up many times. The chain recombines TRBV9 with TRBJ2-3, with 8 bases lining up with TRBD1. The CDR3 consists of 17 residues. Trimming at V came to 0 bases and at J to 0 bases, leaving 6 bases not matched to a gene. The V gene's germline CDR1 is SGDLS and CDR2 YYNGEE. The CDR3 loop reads CASSVAAGGFSTDTQYF. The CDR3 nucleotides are TGTGCCAGCAGCGTAGCGGCAGGGGGCTTTAGCACAGATACGCAGTATTTT.

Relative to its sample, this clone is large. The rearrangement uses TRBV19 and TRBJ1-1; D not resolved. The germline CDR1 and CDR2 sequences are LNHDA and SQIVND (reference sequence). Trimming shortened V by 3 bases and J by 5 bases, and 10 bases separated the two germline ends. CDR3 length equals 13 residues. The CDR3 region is CASSMQTGTEAFF. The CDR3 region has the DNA TGTGCCAGTAGTATGCAGACGGGTACTGAAGCTTTCTTT.

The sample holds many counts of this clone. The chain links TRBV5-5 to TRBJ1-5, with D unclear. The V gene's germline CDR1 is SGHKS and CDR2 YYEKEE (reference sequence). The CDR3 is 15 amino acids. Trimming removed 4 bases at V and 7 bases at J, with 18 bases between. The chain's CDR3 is CASSPTSGKGQPQHF. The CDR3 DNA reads TGTGCCAGCAGCCCTACGTCGGGGAAGGGACAGCCCCAGCATTTT.

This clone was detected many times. CDR3 bases: TGTGCCAGCAGCGTAGAAGGAGGGGGGGCCGATACGCAGTATTTT. This gives the protein CASSVEGGGADTQYF. The V gene is TRBV9, the J gene TRBJ2-3; perhaps TRBD2 as D (7 bases). The CDR3 has 15 residues. Germline CDR1 reads SGDLS; CDR2 reads YYNGEE. V was trimmed by 0 bases and J by 6 bases, leaving 14 bases between them. Drawing the rest from reference TRBV9 and TRBJ2-3, the complete variable domain is DSGVTQTPKHLITATGQRVTLRCSPRSGDLSVYWYQQSLDQGLQFLIQYYNGEERAKGNILERFSAQQFPDLHSELNLSSLELGDSALYFCASSVEGGGADTQYFGPGTRLTVL.

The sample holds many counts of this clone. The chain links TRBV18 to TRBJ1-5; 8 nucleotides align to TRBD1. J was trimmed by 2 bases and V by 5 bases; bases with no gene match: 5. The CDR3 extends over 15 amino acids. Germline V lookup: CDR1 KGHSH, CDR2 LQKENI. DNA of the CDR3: TGTGCCAGCTCAGCGACAGGGGATGGCAATCAGCCCCAGCATTTT. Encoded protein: CASSATGDGNQPQHF.

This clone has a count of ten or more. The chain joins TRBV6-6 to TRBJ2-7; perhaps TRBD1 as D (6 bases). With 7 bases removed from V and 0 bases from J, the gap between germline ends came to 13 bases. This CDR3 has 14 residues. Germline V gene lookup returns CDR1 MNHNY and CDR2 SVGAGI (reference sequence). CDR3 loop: CASTTGTHSYEQYF. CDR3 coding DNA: TGTGCCAGCACCACCGGGACACACTCCTACGAGCAGTACTTC.

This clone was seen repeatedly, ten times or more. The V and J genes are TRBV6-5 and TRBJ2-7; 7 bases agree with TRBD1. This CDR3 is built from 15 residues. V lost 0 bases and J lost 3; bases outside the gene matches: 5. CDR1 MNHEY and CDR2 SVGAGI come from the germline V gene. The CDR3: CASSYSGQVNYEQYF. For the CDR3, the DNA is TGTGCCAGCAGTTACTCCGGACAGGTGAACTACGAGCAGTACTTC.

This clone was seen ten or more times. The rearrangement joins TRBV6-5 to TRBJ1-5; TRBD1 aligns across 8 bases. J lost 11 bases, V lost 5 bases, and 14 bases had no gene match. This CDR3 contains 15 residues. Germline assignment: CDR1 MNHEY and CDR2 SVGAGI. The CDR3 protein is CASSPTGVAQGAQHF. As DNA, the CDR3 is TGTGCCAGCAGTCCGACAGGGGTCGCGCAGGGGGCCCAGCATTTT.

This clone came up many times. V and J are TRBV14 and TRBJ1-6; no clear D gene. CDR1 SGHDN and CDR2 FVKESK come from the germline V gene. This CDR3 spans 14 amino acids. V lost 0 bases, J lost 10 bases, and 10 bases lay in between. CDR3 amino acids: CASSQDMRYSPLHF. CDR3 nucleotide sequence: TGTGCCAGCAGCCAAGACATGCGGTACTCACCCCTCCACTTT. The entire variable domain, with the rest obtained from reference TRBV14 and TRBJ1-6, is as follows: EAGVTQFPSHSVIEKGQTVTLRCDPISGHDNLYWYRRVMGKEIKFLLHFVKESKQDESGMPNNRFLAERTGGTYSTLKVQPAELEDSGVYFCASSQDMRYSPLHFGNGTRLTVT.

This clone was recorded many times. Here the CDR3 reads CASSLGDRERSEKLFF. DNA for the CDR3: TGCGCCAGCAGCTTGGGAGACAGGGAGAGGAGTGAAAAACTGTTTTTT. The genes are TRBV5-1 and TRBJ1-4; TRBD1 agrees at 7 bases. Germline CDR1 and CDR2: SGHRS and YFSETQ. The CDR3 extends over 16 amino acids. The V and J ends lost 0 bases and 7 bases, in that order; junction bases with no gene match: 9. Full variable domain (outside the CDR3, taken from reference TRBV5-1 and TRBJ1-4): KAGVTQTPRYLIKTRGQQVTLSCSPISGHRSVSWYQQTPGQGLQFLFEYFSETQRNKGNFPGRFSGRQFSNSRSEMNVSTLELGDSALYLCASSLGDRERSEKLFFGSGTQLSVL.

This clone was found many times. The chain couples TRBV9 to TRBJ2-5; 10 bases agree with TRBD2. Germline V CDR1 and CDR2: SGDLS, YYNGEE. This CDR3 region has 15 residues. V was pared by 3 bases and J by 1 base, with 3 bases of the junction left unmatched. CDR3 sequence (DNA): TGTGCCAGCAGCGATAGCGGGGGGCCCCAAGAGACCCAGTACTTC. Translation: CASSDSGGPQETQYF.

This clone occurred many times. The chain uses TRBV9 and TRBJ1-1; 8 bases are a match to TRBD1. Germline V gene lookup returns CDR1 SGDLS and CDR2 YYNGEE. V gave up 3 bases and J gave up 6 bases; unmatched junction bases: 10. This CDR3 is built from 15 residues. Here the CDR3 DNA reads TGTGCCAGCAGCGGGCTGACAGGGGTGAGGGCTGAAGCTTTCTTT. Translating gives CASSGLTGVRAEAFF.

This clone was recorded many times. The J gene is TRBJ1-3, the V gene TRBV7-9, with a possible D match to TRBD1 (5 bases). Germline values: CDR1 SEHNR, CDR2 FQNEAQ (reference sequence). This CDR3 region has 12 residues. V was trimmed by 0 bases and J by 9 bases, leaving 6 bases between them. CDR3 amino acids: CASSLARATIYF. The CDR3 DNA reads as TGTGCCAGCAGCTTAGCCAGGGCCACCATATATTTT.

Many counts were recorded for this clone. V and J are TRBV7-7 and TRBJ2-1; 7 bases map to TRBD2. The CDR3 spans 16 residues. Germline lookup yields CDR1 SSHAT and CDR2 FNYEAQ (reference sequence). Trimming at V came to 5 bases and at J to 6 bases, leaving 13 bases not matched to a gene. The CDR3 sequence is CASSKLAGVTGNEQFF. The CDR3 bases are TGTGCCAGCAGCAAACTGGCGGGAGTTACAGGCAATGAGCAGTTCTTC.

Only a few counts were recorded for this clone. The CDR3 here is CASSSGTRVKQFF. CDR3 nucleotide sequence: TGTGCCAGCAGCTCCGGGACTAGGGTAAAGCAGTTCTTC. The chain uses TRBV7-2 and TRBJ2-1; 8 bases fit TRBD2. Germline CDR1 and CDR2: SGHTA and FQGNSA. The length of the CDR3 is 13 residues. J was trimmed by 11 bases and V by 4 bases; bases with no gene match: 7.

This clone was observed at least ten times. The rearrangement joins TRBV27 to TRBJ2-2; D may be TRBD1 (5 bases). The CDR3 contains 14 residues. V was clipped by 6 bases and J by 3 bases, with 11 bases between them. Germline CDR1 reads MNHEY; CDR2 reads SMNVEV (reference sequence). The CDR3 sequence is CASRGDRYTGELFF. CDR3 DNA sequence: TGTGCCAGCAGGGGCGACAGATACACCGGGGAGCTGTTTTTT.